One sample yielded the 14 T cell receptor beta chains listed below, sequenced in a study of blood T cell repertoires in COVID-19. TCRdb's copy holds only in-frame clones and misses some; the assay was immunoSEQ multiplex PCR. The table includes about 150,000 clones, 70% to 85% detected once. Sequenced material: peripheral blood. The receptors were sampled from a woman aged 50 to 60 with acute or convalescent COVID-19.

The CDR3 DNA is TGCGCCAGCAGCCTGGAGGGTGTAAATGAGCAGTTCTTC. Protein sequence: CASSLEGVNEQFF. This chain links TRBV4-3 with TRBJ2-1, with D tentatively TRBD2 (6 bases). The germline V gene has CDR1 LGHNA and CDR2 YSLEER. The length of the CDR3 is 13 residues. Trimming took 4 bases from V and 7 from J, leaving 11 bases between them.

The rearrangement uses TRBV5-4 and TRBJ1-2; D gene ambiguous. Looked up from germline, CDR1 is SGHNT and CDR2 is YYREEE (reference sequence). V lost 0 bases and J 3 bases, leaving 12 bases between the germline ends. This CDR3 has 15 amino acids. The CDR3 sequence is CASSLDAVTYYGYTF. The CDR3 coding sequence is TGTGCCAGCAGCTTGGATGCAGTCACCTACTATGGCTACACCTTC.

The chain carries TRBV3-1 (or the pseudogene TRBV3-2) and TRBJ1-1; D call uncertain. V was pared by 5 bases and J by 10 bases, with 14 bases between. Germline assignment: CDR1 LGHDT and CDR2 YNNKEL (reference sequence). The CDR3 consists of 12 residues. The DNA for the CDR3 is TGTGCCAGCAGCTCCCGCTCCCTCGGAGCTTTCTTT. This encodes CASSSRSLGAFF.

Worth noting for this clone: The junction shows a germline mismatch at one end, possibly a read error. The V and J genes are TRBV2 and TRBJ2-7; D is possibly TRBD1 (5 bases). Germline V lookup: CDR1 SNHLY, CDR2 FYNNEI. The CDR3 sequence is 15 residues long. CDR3 nucleotide sequence: TGTGCCAGCACTGAATCTCCAGGGTGGGACTACGAGCAGTACTTC. Its protein is CASTESPGWDYEQYF. Full variable domain (rest looked up from reference TRBV2 and TRBJ2-7): EPEVTQTPSHQVTQMGQEVILRCVPISNHLYFYWYRQILGQKVEFLVSFYNNEISEKSEIFDDQFSVERPDGSNFTLKIRSTKLEDSAMYFCASTESPGWDYEQYFGPGTRLTVT.

The rearrangement links TRBV7-2 to TRBJ1-6, with 8 bases lining up with TRBD1. This CDR3 has 14 residues. V lost 5 bases, J lost 6 bases, and 3 bases stayed unmatched. Germline V gives CDR1 SGHTA, CDR2 FQGNSA. The CDR3 DNA sequence: TGTGCCAGCAGCACTGACAGGGGTAATTCACCCCTCCACTTT. This gives the protein CASSTDRGNSPLHF. Filled out from reference TRBV7-2 and TRBJ1-6, the complete variable domain reads GAGVSQSPSNKVTEKGKDVELRCDPISGHTALYWYRQSLGQGLEFLIYFQGNSAPDKSGLPSDRFSAERTGGSVSTLTIQRTQQEDSAVYLCASSTDRGNSPLHFGNGTRLTVT.

The chain recombines TRBV30 with TRBJ2-1; D is unresolved. V shed 7 bases and J shed 0 bases, with 19 bases lying between them. The CDR3 loop spans 16 amino acids. The germline V gene encodes CDR1 GTSNPN and CDR2 SVGIG (reference sequence). The CDR3, as DNA: TGTGCCTTGGTTCTTGCGTCTCGAAACTCCTACAATGAGCAGTTCTTC. This gives the protein CALVLASRNSYNEQFF.

The V call is TRBV4-3, the J call TRBJ2-2, with 10 bases fitting TRBD2. Germline trimming cut 4 bases from V and 4 bases from J; bases unmatched to any gene: 15. CDR1 is LGHNA, CDR2 YSLEER, per germline. The CDR3 runs 19 residues. As DNA, the CDR3 is TGCGCCAGCAGCCGCCAGGTGCCTAGCGGGAGTCTGGGCACCGGGGAGCTGTTTTTT. Protein product: CASSRQVPSGSLGTGELFF.

The CDR3 DNA reads TGTGCCAGCTCACCAACTAGCGGAGAGCAGTACTTC. Residues: CASSPTSGEQYF. V gene TRBV18 combines with J gene TRBJ2-7; 8 bases map to TRBD2. The trim removed 2 bases at V and 7 bases at J, leaving 1 base unmatched. The CDR3 runs to 12 residues. Germline CDR1 KGHSH, CDR2 LQKENI.

This sequence joins TRBV18 and TRBJ1-1; TRBD1 agrees at 8 bases. Germline trimming cut 5 bases from V and 3 bases from J; bases unmatched to any gene: 8. The CDR3 runs 15 residues. The germline V gene encodes CDR1 KGHSH and CDR2 LQKENI. CDR3 DNA: TGTGCCAGCTCAGGTCTCAGGGGGCCTGACACTGAAGCTTTCTTT. It codes for CASSGLRGPDTEAFF.

This clone was seen only once. The chain combines TRBV6-5 with TRBJ1-1; D is undetermined. From germline, CDR1 is MNHEY and CDR2 SVGAGI. The CDR3 is 14 amino acids. Trimming removed 5 bases from V and 0 bases from J, with 10 bases in between. The CDR3 DNA is TGTGCCAGCAGTCCAATTAACATGAACACTGAAGCTTTCTTT. Protein sequence: CASSPINMNTEAFF.

The chain links TRBV18 to TRBJ1-1; D not resolved. This CDR3 region has 14 residues. V shed 3 bases and J shed 1 base, with 9 bases lying between them. Germline CDR1 is KGHSH and CDR2 is LQKENI. DNA of the CDR3: TGTGCCAGCTCACCGAGCGGTTCGAACACTGAAGCTTTCTTT. Its protein is CASSPSGSNTEAFF. The full variable domain, completed using reference TRBV18 and TRBJ1-1, is NAGVMQNPRHLVRRRGQEARLRCSPMKGHSHVYWYRQLPEEGLKFMVYLQKENIIDESGMPKERFSAEFPKEGPSILRIQQVVRGDSAAYFCASSPSGSNTEAFFGQGTRLTVV.

The J gene is TRBJ2-5, the V gene TRBV7-9, with a tentative D call TRBD2 (7 bases). Trimming left V 8 bases short and J 5 bases short, with 21 bases between. CDR3 length: 15 residues. In germline, CDR1 is SEHNR, CDR2 FQNEAQ (reference sequence). CDR3 nucleotides: TGTGCCAGCGAAGCTCTTGCGGGGGCCGGGGAGACCCAGTACTTC. The encoded protein is CASEALAGAGETQYF.

The chain links TRBV5-8 to TRBJ2-1, with TRBD1 identical over 8 bases. V lost 8 bases to trimming and J lost 4 bases; unmatched junction nucleotides: 11. Germline V gene data show CDR1 as SGHTS and CDR2 as YDEGEE. The CDR3 has 15 amino acids. The CDR3 is CASNHPRQGYNEQFF. The CDR3 DNA is TGTGCCAGTAATCACCCCCGACAGGGGTACAATGAGCAGTTCTTC.

This clone was counted a single time. CDR3 DNA: TGTGCCAGCAGTCCGGGAGGACGGGATAGCAATCAGCCCCAGCATTTT. Translated: CASSPGGRDSNQPQHF. The chain joins TRBV28 to TRBJ1-5; unclear D gene. CDR3 length equals 16 residues. V lost 5 bases and J 0 bases, leaving 14 bases between the germline ends. Germline assignment: CDR1 MDHEN and CDR2 SYDVKM. Complete variable domain (other parts from reference TRBV28 and TRBJ1-5): DVKVTQSSRYLVKRTGEKVFLECVQDMDHENMFWYRQDPGLGLRLIYFSYDVKMKEKGDIPEGYSVSREKKERFSLILESASTNQTSMYLCASSPGGRDSNQPQHFGDGTRLSIL.